The next 2 T cell receptor beta chains were all read from a single sample in a study of T-cell reconstitution after alpha-beta-depleted transplantation in children. Preparation of the TCRbeta library used unique molecular identifiers. In TCRdb, the PCR reads were re-called with MiXCR into one record per CDR3 protein. This table holds fewer than 1 million distinct CDR3 sequences, approximately 15% found once. Material: PBMCs, mostly from graft donor cells, obtained 360 days after TCRalphabeta/CD19-depleted stem cell transplant. These receptors came from a male patient under 18 who had a stem cell transplant for acute lymphoblastic leukemia, so the T cells may come from the graft donor.

This clonotype showed up just a few times. The J gene is TRBJ2-5, the V gene TRBV6-5; weak D call: TRBD1 (5 bases). The CDR3 runs 11 residues. V gave up 1 base and J gave up 11 bases, with 8 bases separating them. Germline V gene lookup returns CDR1 MNHEY and CDR2 SVGAGI. The chain's CDR3 is CASSYLQAQYF. DNA of the CDR3: TGTGCCAGCAGTTACTTACAGGCACAGTACTTC.

This clonotype was detected a few times. V and J are TRBV29-1 and TRBJ1-1; possible D gene TRBD1, 6 bases. This CDR3 spans 12 amino acids. Germline CDR1 is SQVTM and CDR2 is ANQGSEA. Trimming left V 6 bases short and J 11 bases short, with 19 bases between. CDR3 sequence reads: CSVLITGSSAFF. In DNA form, the CDR3 reads TGCAGCGTCCTGATTACAGGGTCGAGTGCTTTCTTT.